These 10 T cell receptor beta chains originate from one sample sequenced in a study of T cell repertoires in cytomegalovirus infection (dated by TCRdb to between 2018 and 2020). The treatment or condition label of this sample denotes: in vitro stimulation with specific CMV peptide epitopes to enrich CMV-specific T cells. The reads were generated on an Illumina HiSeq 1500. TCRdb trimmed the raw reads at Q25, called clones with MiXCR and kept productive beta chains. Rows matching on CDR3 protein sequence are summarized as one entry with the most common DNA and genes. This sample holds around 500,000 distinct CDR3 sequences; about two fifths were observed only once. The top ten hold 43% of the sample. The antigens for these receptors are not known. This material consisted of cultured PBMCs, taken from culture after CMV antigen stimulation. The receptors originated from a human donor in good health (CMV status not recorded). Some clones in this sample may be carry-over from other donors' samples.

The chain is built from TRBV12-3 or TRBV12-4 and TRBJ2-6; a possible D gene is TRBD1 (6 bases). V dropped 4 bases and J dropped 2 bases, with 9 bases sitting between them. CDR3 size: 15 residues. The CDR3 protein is CASSSRGTGANVLTF. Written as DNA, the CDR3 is TGTGCCAGCAGTTCCAGGGGAACTGGGGCCAACGTCCTGACTTTC.

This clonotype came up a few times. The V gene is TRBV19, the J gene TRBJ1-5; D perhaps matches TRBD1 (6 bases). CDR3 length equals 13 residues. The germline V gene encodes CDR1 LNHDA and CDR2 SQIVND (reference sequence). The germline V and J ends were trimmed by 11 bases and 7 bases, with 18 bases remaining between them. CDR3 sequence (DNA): TGTGCCTCTGATCGGGGGCCACGGCAGCCCCAGCATTTT. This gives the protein CASDRGPRQPQHF.

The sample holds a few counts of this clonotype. For the CDR3, the DNA is TGCAGTGCTACTTGGGGGGGACACAGAAATGAAAAACTGTTTTTT. Protein product: CSATWGGHRNEKLFF. The V gene is TRBV20-1, the J gene TRBJ1-4, with a possible D match to TRBD1 (6 bases). This CDR3 has 15 amino acids. The V end lost 4 bases, the J end lost 5 bases, and 17 bases lay between the germline ends. CDR1 is DFQATT and CDR2 is SNEGSKA in the germline V gene (reference sequence).

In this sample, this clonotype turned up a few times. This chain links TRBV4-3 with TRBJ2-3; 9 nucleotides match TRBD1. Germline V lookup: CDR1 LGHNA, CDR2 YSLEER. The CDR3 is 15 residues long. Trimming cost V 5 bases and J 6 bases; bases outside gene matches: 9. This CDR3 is CASSGRDRVSDTQYF. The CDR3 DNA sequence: TGCGCCAGCAGCGGACGGGACAGGGTTTCGGATACGCAGTATTTT.

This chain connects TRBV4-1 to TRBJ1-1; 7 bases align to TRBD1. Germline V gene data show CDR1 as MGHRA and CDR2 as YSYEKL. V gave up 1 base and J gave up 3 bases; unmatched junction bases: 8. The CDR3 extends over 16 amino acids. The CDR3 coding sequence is TGCGCCAGCAGCCAAGGTATAGGGGGCCGTTACACTGAAGCTTTCTTT. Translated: CASSQGIGGRYTEAFF.

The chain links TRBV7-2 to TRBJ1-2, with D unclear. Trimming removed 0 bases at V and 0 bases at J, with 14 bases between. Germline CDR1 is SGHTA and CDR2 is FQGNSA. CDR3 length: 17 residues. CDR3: CASSLARGSYTNYGYTF. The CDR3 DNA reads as TGTGCCAGCAGCTTAGCGCGAGGCAGCTATACTAACTATGGCTACACCTTC.

The CDR3: CSATDPGTGGEKLFF. CDR3 nucleotide sequence: TGCAGTGCCACCGACCCCGGGACAGGGGGTGAAAAACTGTTTTTT. The chain uses TRBV20-1 and TRBJ1-4, with 11 positions matching TRBD1. V trimming: 6 bases; J trimming: 7 bases; junction bases outside the gene matches: 10. This CDR3 is built from 15 residues. The germline CDR1 and CDR2 sequences are DFQATT and SNEGSKA (reference sequence).

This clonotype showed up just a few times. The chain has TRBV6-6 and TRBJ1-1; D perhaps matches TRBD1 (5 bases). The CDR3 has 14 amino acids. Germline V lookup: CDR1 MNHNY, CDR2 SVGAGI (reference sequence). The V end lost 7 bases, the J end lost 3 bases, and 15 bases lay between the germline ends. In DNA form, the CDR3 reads TGTGCCAGCACCAAAGAAGGGGTCGACACTGAAGCTTTCTTT. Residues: CASTKEGVDTEAFF.

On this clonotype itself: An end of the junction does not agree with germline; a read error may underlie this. CDR3 loop: CTSSQVAGNENIQYF. CDR3 DNA sequence: TGCACCAGCAGCCAAGTTGCCGGGAACGAAAACATTCAGTACTTC. The chain employs TRBV4-1 and TRBJ2-4; D perhaps matches TRBD2 (5 bases). Germline CDR1 reads MGHRA; CDR2 reads YSYEKL. This CDR3 comprises 15 residues.

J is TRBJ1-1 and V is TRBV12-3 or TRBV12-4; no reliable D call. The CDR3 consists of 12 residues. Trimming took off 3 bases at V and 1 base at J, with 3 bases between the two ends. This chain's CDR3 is CASSFQNTEAFF. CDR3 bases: TGTGCCAGCAGTTTCCAGAACACTGAAGCTTTCTTT.